This entry lists 2 T cell receptor beta chains sequenced from one sample in a study of cytomegalovirus exposure and HLA in healthy donors. Use of 60 Vbeta and 13 Jbeta primers characterized the PCR. Data came from immunoSEQ multiplex PCR; TCRdb stores just in-frame clones and leaves some out. The sample has approximately 120,000 clones, 81% seen once; the top ten hold roughly 4%. Sequencing input: PBMCs. The receptors come from a man between 18 and 29 years old in good health and CMV-seropositive.

This clone was seen only once. The chain uses TRBV2 and TRBJ1-5; 10 bases fit TRBD1. This CDR3 is 15 amino acids long. The trim removed 7 bases at V and 3 bases at J, leaving 6 bases unmatched. CDR1 is SNHLY and CDR2 is FYNNEI in the germline V gene. CDR3 coding DNA: TGTGCCAGCATGAGGGACAGGGGTTCCAATCAGCCCCAGCATTTT. Translating it yields CASMRDRGSNQPQHF.

The gene calls are TRBV4-3 and TRBJ2-3; TRBD2 agrees at 14 bases. The length of the CDR3 is 19 residues. Germline V gene sequence: CDR1 LGHNA, CDR2 YSLEER. Germline trimming cut 3 bases from V and 1 base from J; bases unmatched to any gene: 9. The CDR3, as DNA: TGCGCCAGCAGCCACTTGACTAGCGGGAGGGATGCTGGCACAGATACGCAGTATTTT. As protein: CASSHLTSGRDAGTDTQYF.